The 18 T cell receptor beta chains below were found in one sample sequenced in a study of blood T cell repertoires in COVID-19. Assay used: immunoSEQ multiplex PCR; TCRdb lists only in-frame clones, some missing. Here the sample spans a few hundred thousand clones, 75% to 90% being singletons. The specimen sequenced was PBMCs or T cells enriched from blood (not recorded which). These receptors were obtained from a woman under 40 who had recovered from COVID-19.

This clone was counted once. This chain links TRBV5-1 with TRBJ1-1, with D unclear. V gave up 3 bases and J gave up 2 bases, with 11 bases separating them. CDR1 SGHRS and CDR2 YFSETQ come from the germline V gene. The CDR3 is made up of 14 amino acids. The CDR3 DNA sequence: TGCGCCAGCAGCTCCTCGGTTCTAAACACTGAAGCTTTCTTT. Translation gives CASSSSVLNTEAFF.

The chain couples TRBV7-3 to TRBJ2-7; TRBD1 matches at 11 bases. CDR1 and CDR2 (germline): SGHTA, FQGTGA. This CDR3 has 14 residues. V gave up 5 bases and J gave up 5 bases; unmatched junction bases: 5. DNA of the CDR3: TGTGCCAGCAGCCGCCGGGACAGGGGGAACGAGCAGTACTTC. Its translation is CASSRRDRGNEQYF. The full variable domain, with the rest looked up from reference TRBV7-3 and TRBJ2-7, is GAGVSQTPSNKVTEKGKYVELRCDPISGHTALYWYRQSLGQGPEFLIYFQGTGAADDSGLPNDRFFAVRPEGSVSTLKIQRTERGDSAVYLCASSRRDRGNEQYFGPGTRLTVT.

This chain connects TRBV28 to TRBJ1-1; D is possibly TRBD1 (6 bases). Germline V gene sequence: CDR1 MDHEN, CDR2 SYDVKM. Between the trimmed V and J ends, which lost 4 bases and 4 bases, there was a span of 19 bases. The CDR3 sequence is 16 residues long. This CDR3 is CASSSGGHFVSTEAFF. CDR3 nucleotide sequence: TGTGCCAGCAGTTCGGGGGGACATTTCGTGAGCACTGAAGCTTTCTTT.

This clone was seen once. The J gene is TRBJ2-7, the V gene TRBV27; 7 bases are a match to TRBD2. The CDR3 spans 16 residues. Germline trimming cut 4 bases from V and 2 bases from J; bases unmatched to any gene: 11. Germline CDR1 MNHEY, CDR2 SMNVEV (reference sequence). This chain's CDR3 is CASSSVAGVTPYEQYF. In DNA form, the CDR3 reads TGTGCCAGCAGTTCTGTTGCGGGGGTCACCCCCTACGAGCAGTACTTC.

V gene TRBV6-5 combines with J gene TRBJ2-7; 7 nucleotides line up with TRBD1. CDR1 is MNHEY and CDR2 is SVGAGI in the germline V gene. The CDR3 extends over 15 amino acids. After removal of 2 bases from V and 0 bases from J, the junction contained 4 bases not matched to a gene. CDR3 in DNA: TGTGCCAGCAGTTACCCCCGACAGGGCTCCTACGAGCAGTACTTC. Encoded protein: CASSYPRQGSYEQYF.

This chain joins TRBV14 and TRBJ1-5, with a weak D call TRBD1 (5 bases). The V gene's germline CDR1 is SGHDN and CDR2 FVKESK. V was shortened by 1 base and J by 5 bases, with 6 bases between the two germline ends. The length of the CDR3 is 13 residues. In nucleotides, the CDR3 is TGTGCCAGCAGCCAAGGGGGGGATCAGCCCCAGCATTTT. This sequence encodes CASSQGGDQPQHF.

The gene calls are TRBV7-7 and TRBJ2-5; 9 positions match TRBD1. The CDR3 has 15 amino acids. J gave up 2 bases and V 5 bases, and 6 bases lay outside the gene matches. Per the germline V gene, CDR1 is SSHAT and CDR2 is FNYEAQ (reference sequence). The CDR3 bases are TGTGCCAGCAGCCTCGGGACAGGGAAGCAAGAGACCCAGTACTTC. The encoded protein is CASSLGTGKQETQYF.

CDR3 sequence reads: CASREGSLEETQYF. For the CDR3, the DNA is TGTGCCAGCAGGGAGGGGAGTTTGGAAGAGACCCAGTACTTC. The chain joins TRBV28 to TRBJ2-5, with D perhaps matching TRBD2 (6 bases). The CDR3 consists of 14 residues. The V end lost 6 bases, the J end lost 3 bases, and 14 bases lay between the germline ends. Germline values: CDR1 MDHEN, CDR2 SYDVKM.

V and J are TRBV4-1 and TRBJ1-2, with unresolved D. This CDR3 is built from 15 residues. The germline gives CDR1 MGHRA, CDR2 YSYEKL. Trimming stripped 0 bases from V and 4 bases from J, with 12 bases between. The CDR3 here is CASSQEWGGSYGYTF. DNA for the CDR3: TGCGCCAGCAGCCAAGAATGGGGAGGGAGCTATGGCTACACCTTC.

The chain carries TRBV5-6 and TRBJ2-7, with 10 bases lining up with TRBD1. Trimming took 5 bases from V and 2 from J; bases not matched to a gene: 7. The CDR3 is made up of 15 amino acids. CDR1 SGHDT and CDR2 YYEEEE come from the germline V gene. The CDR3 DNA is TGTGCCAGCAGACCCGACAGGGGGCCAACCTACGAGCAGTACTTC. This translates into CASRPDRGPTYEQYF.

The chain employs TRBV5-6 and TRBJ1-1, with TRBD1 matching 9 bases. There are 13 residues in the CDR3. Trimming cost V 6 bases and J 4 bases; bases outside gene matches: 4. Germline lookup yields CDR1 SGHDT and CDR2 YYEEEE. The CDR3 is CASKDRGSTEAFF. In DNA, the CDR3 is TGTGCCAGCAAAGACAGGGGGTCCACTGAAGCTTTCTTT.

The sample holds one count of this clone. J is TRBJ2-2 and V is TRBV4-2; D is unclear. The germline CDR1 and CDR2 sequences are LGHNA and YNFKEQ. CDR3 length: 16 amino acids. V was cut by 9 bases and J by 5 bases, with 22 bases left in between. CDR3 loop: CASSPLTYQLTGELFF. In DNA, the CDR3 is TGTGCCAGTTCCCCATTAACATATCAGTTAACCGGGGAGCTGTTTTTT.

The gene calls are TRBV5-6 and TRBJ2-5; weak D call: TRBD2 (5 bases). In germline, CDR1 is SGHDT, CDR2 YYEEEE. The CDR3 spans 16 residues. V was trimmed by 0 bases and J by 5 bases, leaving 17 bases between them. The CDR3: CASSLDWPARAETQYF. CDR3 DNA: TGTGCCAGCAGCTTGGACTGGCCTGCGAGGGCGGAGACCCAGTACTTC.

The chain joins TRBV6-6 to TRBJ2-2, with a weak D call TRBD1 (5 bases). CDR1 and CDR2 from the germline V gene are MNHNY and SVGAGI (reference sequence). There are 15 residues in the CDR3. Trimming shortened V by 3 bases and J by 5 bases, and 13 bases separated the two germline ends. This CDR3 is CASSYMQGGTGELFF. The CDR3 nucleotides read TGTGCCAGCAGTTATATGCAGGGTGGGACCGGGGAGCTGTTTTTT.

This sequence joins TRBV28 and TRBJ1-2, with TRBD1 matching over 7 bases. CDR1 is MDHEN, CDR2 SYDVKM, per germline. V shed 3 bases, J shed 6 bases, and the junction held 10 bases outside the gene matches. The CDR3 sequence is 15 residues long. The CDR3 spells CASSLRDRGIHGYTF. The CDR3 DNA reads TGTGCCAGCAGTTTGAGGGACAGAGGCATCCATGGCTACACCTTC.

The V gene is TRBV29-1, the J gene TRBJ1-2, with D possibly being TRBD1 (5 bases). Germline values: CDR1 SQVTM, CDR2 ANQGSEA. Trimming stripped 5 bases from V and 0 bases from J, with 7 bases between. This CDR3 contains 12 residues. CDR3 sequence: CSVLTANYGYTF. The CDR3 nucleotides are TGCAGCGTTCTGACAGCTAACTATGGCTACACCTTC.

On this clone: Other DNA sequences in the sample encode the same CDR3. The chain is built from TRBV5-1 and TRBJ1-1; D gene unclear. V gave up 0 bases and J gave up 0 bases, with 3 bases separating them. CDR3 length equals 13 residues. Germline V CDR1 and CDR2: SGHRS, YFSETQ. The CDR3 DNA follows: TGCGCCAGCAGCTTGGTAGTGAACACTGAAGCTTTCTTT. Its protein is CASSLVVNTEAFF.

The chain carries TRBV7-9 and TRBJ2-5; a weak D match, TRBD2 (5 bases). The CDR3 length is 13 residues. The V gene's germline CDR1 is SEHNR and CDR2 FQNEAQ (reference sequence). The V end lost 6 bases, the J end lost 4 bases, and 12 bases lay between the germline ends. CDR3 sequence reads: CASRSGSVETQYF. Here the CDR3 DNA reads TGTGCCAGCAGATCGGGGTCGGTAGAGACCCAGTACTTC.